This T cell receptor beta chain stems from a study of OX40 agonist ivuxolimab in advanced cancers. Study context: Under the entry rules, prior anti-PD-1, anti-PD-L1 or anti-CTLA-4 therapy was allowed, and approximately 40% had some.

Clones were sequenced by immunoSEQ multiplex PCR, and TCRdb holds only the in-frame ones, with some missing. Of some 95,000 clones listed, 87% are singletons. This CDR3 is built from 13 residues. The germline gives CDR1 MNHNY, CDR2 SVGAGI (reference sequence). The V segment lost 5 bases and the J segment 5 bases; nucleotides outside the gene matches: 1. The sample consisted of CD4+ or CD8+ T cells sorted from blood, taken in a trial of the OX40 agonist ivuxolimab. This clonotype was obtained from an adult with an advanced solid tumor such as melanoma, head and neck, liver or kidney cancer. The chain has TRBV6-6 and TRBJ2-2; 8 bases fit TRBD2. The DNA of the CDR3 is TGTGCCAGCAGTCGGGGGGGAACCGGGGAGCTGTTTTTT. Translating gives CASSRGGTGELFF.